This TCR beta chain stems from a study of shared clonotypes between healthy human individuals (dated by TCRdb to 2020 to 2022). Background for the entire study: Three men and a couple of women, aged 18 to 49 years, made up the cohort. For each donor, CD4 naive and CD4 memory were each given three plates, CD8 naive was given two plates, and CD8 memory was given one plate. To estimate repertoire size and how much clonotype sharing occurs between individuals, the study deeply sequenced the blood TCR repertoires of roughly 5 healthy adults. Libraries were prepared and TCR repertoires were sequenced by different laboratories using diverse techniques, in order to increase sequencing depth and limit assay-specific biases. Each donor's leukapheresis produced roughly between about 0.8 and 10 billion PBMCs. The paper's findings and limits, for the study overall: When a few donors were compared, the shared fraction of clonotypes was about 5% for naive CD4, less than 4% for naive CD8, 2.3% for memory CD4, and 0.3% to 0.5% for memory CD8. The small number of donors limited the genetic and exposure-history diversity represented. Pairwise subsampling led to the expectation that sequencing depth would affect the degree of clonotype sharing among donors. Estimated clonotype richness was generally larger for naive than for memory subsets. Sampling was limited to blood, and TCR repertoires in tissue likely differ from TCR repertoires in blood. Even with the large sequencing depth, rarefaction of the sorted-subset datasets indicated that sequencing was incomplete. Clonotypes shared by all four sorted-subset donors showed higher generation probabilities than non-shared clonotypes.

In the case of this clone: No cognate antigen has been identified for it. There are no base qualities to consult, and no much larger clone falls within one base.

Inclusive of the bounding cysteine and phenylalanine, the CDR3 is 15 residues long. CDR3 DNA is the only sequence kept; it has 45 bases, read in frame from the first base. From a lookup of the germline V gene, CDR1 and CDR2 are SGHVS and FNYEAQ. V is cut back by 1 base and J by 7 bases, with 7 bases in the junction unmatched. The donors were healthy, HIV-negative adults who had no recently reported acute infections or vaccinations. Only Caucasian adults living in Nashville, Tennessee, USA were represented among the donors. CD4+ T cells were enriched by magnetic negative selection, after which naive cells were positively selected on CD45RA and the negative fraction was taken as the memory subset. After blood collection by leukapheresis, PBMCs were isolated using Ficoll-Histopaque density gradient centrifugation and then cryopreserved in the vapor phase of liquid nitrogen. Analytical flow cytometry was used to check the purity and quantity of every magnetically sorted T cell population. Genomic DNA was isolated from each sorted fraction and quantified by UV absorbance on a Nanodrop 2000c.

TCR CDR3 regions were amplified from genomic DNA by multiplex PCR using the deep immunoSEQ assay. For each cell subset, the extracted genomic DNA was distributed evenly across all wells of several immunoSEQ 96-well plates, and each plate served as one replicate. For sorted subsets, roughly 190 ng of genomic DNA, equivalent to roughly 33,000 T cell genomes, went into each replicate PCR. Purified libraries were quantified with a Qubit 3.0 fluorometer, sized on a Bioanalyzer 2100, and re-quantified with the KAPA Library Quantification kit. Every immunoSEQ 96-well plate was sequenced on a separate single-read 150-cycle Illumina NextSeq 550 flow cell. The authors' pipeline ran thus. Because the immunoSEQ output held only junctional sequences and lacked quality scores, the filtering could not match the filtering applied to full-length reads. To assign V/J genes and CDR3, sequences were annotated against IMGT germline references using PyIR, a Python wrapper for IgBLAST v1.9. Reads were removed for weak V/J assignments (E-value above 1e-6), missing CDR3, stop codons, out-of-frame junctions, or ambiguous translated residues. V3J clonotypes were defined as sequences sharing an identical inferred V gene, J gene, and CDR3 amino acid sequence. Percentage overlap between repertoires was computed as shared unique clonotypes divided by the size of the smaller repertoire. Repertoire richness was assessed with RTK rarefaction, the Chao1 estimator, and Recon v2.1 estimates of unobserved clonotypes. OLGA was used to compute generation probabilities for all TCRbeta clonotypes that the gDNA method yielded from a handful of donors. TCRdb took over this immuneACCESS table, retaining in-frame rearrangements with V and J assigned. Such tables are incomplete; in checked studies, under half of the missing clones stem from an unresolved V gene, and the remainder is unexplained. The V and J calls and clone size come from that table; D and trimming were worked out from the DNA. This sample lists some 2,400,000 clones; 95% were detected once. The ten largest account for roughly 0.13% of the sample.

The V and J segments used are TRBV7-6 and TRBJ2-7, and 10 bases in between align with TRBD2. Sequenced material: naive CD4+ T cells sorted from blood. In the paper's terms, the cell subset or site label means: CD45RA+ positively selected. The sequence came from a man between 18 and 29 years old in good health. The DNA sequence is as follows: TGTGCCAGCAGCTTAGGTCCTAGCGGGAGAGTGGAGCAGTACTTC. It is translated as CASSLGPSGRVEQYF. The entire variable domain, with the stretches around the CDR3 drawn from the reference TRBV7-6 and TRBJ2-7 proteins, is GAGVSQSPRYKVTKRGQDVALRCDPISGHVSLYWYRQALGQGPEFLTYFNYEAQQDKSGLPNDRFSAERPEGSISTLTIQRTEQRDSAMYRCASSLGPSGRVEQYFGPGTRLTVT.